The source of this T cell receptor beta chain is a study of CD8+ T cells in alopecia areata. Broader study findings: Affected scalp, especially in alopecia totalis/universalis, had a higher clonality than normal scalp did. Alphabeta T cells residing in normal skin are also sequenced in scalp samples.

Samples from alopecia areata patients were lesional scalp punch biopsies and peripheral blood. Sorting from PBMCs produced CD4+ and CD8+ T cells. Deletions cut 3 bases from V and 6 bases from J, with 14 bases between. The CDR3 contains 14 residues. The germline V gene encodes CDR1 MNHEY and CDR2 SMNVEV (reference sequence). RNA was extracted and reverse transcribed into cDNA as the sequencing template. Using immunoSEQ multiplex PCR, the repertoire was profiled, and TCRdb retains in-frame clones only, with some absent. The data contain some 82,000 clones, around 54% of them singletons. Of note for this clone: What it binds is not known.

Source material: NKG2D-high CD8+ T cells sorted from blood. This chain uses TRBV27 with TRBJ1-1; weak D call: TRBD1 (6 bases). The receptor was derived from a human donor with alopecia areata. CDR3 sequence (DNA): TGTGCCAGCAGTTTTCACTCCACAGGGCCTGAAGCTTTCTTT. Its translation is CASSFHSTGPEAFF.